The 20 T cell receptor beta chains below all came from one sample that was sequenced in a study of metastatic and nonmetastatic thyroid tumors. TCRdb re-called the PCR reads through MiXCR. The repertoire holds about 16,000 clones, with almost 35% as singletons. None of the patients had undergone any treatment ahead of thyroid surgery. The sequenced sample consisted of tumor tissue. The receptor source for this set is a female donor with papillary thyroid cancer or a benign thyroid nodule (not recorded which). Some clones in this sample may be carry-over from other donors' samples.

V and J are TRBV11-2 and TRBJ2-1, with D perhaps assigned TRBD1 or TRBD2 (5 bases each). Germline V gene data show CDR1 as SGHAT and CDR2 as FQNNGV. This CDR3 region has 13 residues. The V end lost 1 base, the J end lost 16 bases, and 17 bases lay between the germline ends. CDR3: CASSLVYRDHLFF. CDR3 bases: TGTGCCAGCAGCTTAGTATACCGGGACCACTTATTCTTC.

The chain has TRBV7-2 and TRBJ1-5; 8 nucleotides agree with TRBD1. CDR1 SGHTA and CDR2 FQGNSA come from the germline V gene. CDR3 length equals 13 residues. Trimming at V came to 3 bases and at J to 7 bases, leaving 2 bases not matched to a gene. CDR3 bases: TGTGCCAGCAGCTTGCAGGGGGCGCAGCCCCAGCATTTT. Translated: CASSLQGAQPQHF.

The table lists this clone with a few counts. CDR3 sequence: CASSPPGTSVYEQYF. In DNA form, the CDR3 reads TGTGCCAGCAGTCCCCCCGGGACTAGCGTCTACGAGCAGTACTTC. The rearrangement links TRBV2 to TRBJ2-7; 10 bases fit TRBD2. Looked up from germline, CDR1 is SNHLY and CDR2 is FYNNEI. There are 15 residues in the CDR3. Unmatched junction bases numbered 7, after V lost 5 bases and J lost 3 bases.

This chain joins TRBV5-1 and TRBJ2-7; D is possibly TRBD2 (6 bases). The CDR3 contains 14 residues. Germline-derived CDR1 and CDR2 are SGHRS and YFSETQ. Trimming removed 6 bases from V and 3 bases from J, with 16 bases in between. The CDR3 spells CASTPGVGFYEQYF. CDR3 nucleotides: TGCGCCAGCACACCGGGGGTAGGTTTCTACGAGCAGTACTTC.

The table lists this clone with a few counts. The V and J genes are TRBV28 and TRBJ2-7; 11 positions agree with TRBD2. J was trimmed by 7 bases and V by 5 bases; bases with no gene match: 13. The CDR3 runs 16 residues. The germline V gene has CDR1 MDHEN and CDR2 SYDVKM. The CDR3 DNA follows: TGTGCCAGCAGTCGGCGCTCTAGCGGGAGGTGGAGGGAGCAGTACTTC. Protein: CASSRRSSGRWREQYF.

The CDR3 region is CASSLGHQETQYF. The DNA of the CDR3 is TGTGCCAGCAGTTTGGGACACCAAGAGACCCAGTACTTC. V is TRBV12-3 or TRBV12-4 and J is TRBJ2-5, with D possibly called TRBD1 or TRBD2 (5 bases each). CDR3 length equals 13 residues. Trimming stripped 3 bases from V and 0 bases from J, with 5 bases between.

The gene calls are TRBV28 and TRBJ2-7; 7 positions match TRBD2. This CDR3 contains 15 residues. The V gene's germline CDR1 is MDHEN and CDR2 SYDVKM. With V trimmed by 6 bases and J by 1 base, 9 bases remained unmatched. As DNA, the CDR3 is TGTGCCAGCAGCCTCCCGGGGGGATCTTCCTACGAGCAGTACTTC. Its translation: CASSLPGGSSYEQYF.

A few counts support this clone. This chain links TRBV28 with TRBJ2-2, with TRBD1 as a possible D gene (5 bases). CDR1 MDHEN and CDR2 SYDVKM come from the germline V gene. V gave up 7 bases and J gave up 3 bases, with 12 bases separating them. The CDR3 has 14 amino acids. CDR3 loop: CASNLGADTGELFF. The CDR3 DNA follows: TGTGCCAGCAACTTAGGGGCCGACACCGGGGAGCTGTTTTTT.

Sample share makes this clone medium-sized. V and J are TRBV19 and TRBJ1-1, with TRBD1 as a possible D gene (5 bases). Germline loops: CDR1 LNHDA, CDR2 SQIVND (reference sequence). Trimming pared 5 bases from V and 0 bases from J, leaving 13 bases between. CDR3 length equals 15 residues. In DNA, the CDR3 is TGTGCCAGTAGTGTCGGGGCTGGGATGAACACTGAAGCTTTCTTT. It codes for CASSVGAGMNTEAFF. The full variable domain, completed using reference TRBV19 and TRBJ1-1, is DGGITQSPKYLFRKEGQNVTLSCEQNLNHDAMYWYRQDPGQGLRLIYYSQIVNDFQKGDIAEGYSVSREKKESFPLTVTSAQKNPTAFYLCASSVGAGMNTEAFFGQGTRLTVV.

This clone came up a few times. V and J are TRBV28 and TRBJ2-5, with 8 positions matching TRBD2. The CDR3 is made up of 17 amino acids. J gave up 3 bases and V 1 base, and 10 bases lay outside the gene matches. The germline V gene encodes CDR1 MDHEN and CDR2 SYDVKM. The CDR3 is CASSLSTSAGLKETQYF. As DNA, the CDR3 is TGTGCCAGCAGTTTATCGACTAGCGCAGGGTTAAAAGAGACCCAGTACTTC.

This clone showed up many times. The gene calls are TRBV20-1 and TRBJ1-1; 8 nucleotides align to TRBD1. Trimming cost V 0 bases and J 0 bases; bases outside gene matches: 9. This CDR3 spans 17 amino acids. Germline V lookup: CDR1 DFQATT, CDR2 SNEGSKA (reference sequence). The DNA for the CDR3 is TGCAGTGCTAGAGATTTGAGACAGGGGATTTTGAACACTGAAGCTTTCTTT. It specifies CSARDLRQGILNTEAFF.

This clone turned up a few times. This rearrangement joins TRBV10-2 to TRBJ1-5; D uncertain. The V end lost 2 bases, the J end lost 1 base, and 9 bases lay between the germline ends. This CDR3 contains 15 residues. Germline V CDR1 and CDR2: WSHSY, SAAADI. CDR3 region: CASSEDTTSNQPQHF. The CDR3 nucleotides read TGCGCCAGCAGTGAGGACACCACGAGCAATCAGCCCCAGCATTTT.

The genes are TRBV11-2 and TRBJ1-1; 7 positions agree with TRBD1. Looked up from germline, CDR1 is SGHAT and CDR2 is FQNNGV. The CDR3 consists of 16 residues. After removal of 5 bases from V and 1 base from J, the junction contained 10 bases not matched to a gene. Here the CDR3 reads CASSVQQGLPNTEAFF. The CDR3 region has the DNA TGTGCCAGCAGCGTCCAACAGGGGCTACCGAACACTGAAGCTTTCTTT.

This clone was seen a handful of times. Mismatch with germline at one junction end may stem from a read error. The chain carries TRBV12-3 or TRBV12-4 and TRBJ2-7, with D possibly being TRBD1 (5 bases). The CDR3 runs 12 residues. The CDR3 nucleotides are TGTGCCAGCAGTTTACAGGGTGGCGAGCTGTACTTC. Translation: CASSLQGGELYF.

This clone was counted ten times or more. The CDR3 nucleotides read TGTGCCAGCAGTGAAGCGAGGGTTGGTCGGCCCCAGCATTTT. Translated: CASSEARVGRPQHF. This sequence joins TRBV6-1 and TRBJ1-5; unclear D gene. This CDR3 comprises 14 residues. Germline V gives CDR1 MNHNS, CDR2 SASEGT. The ends were cut back, 0 bases at V and 9 bases at J, with 12 bases in the middle.

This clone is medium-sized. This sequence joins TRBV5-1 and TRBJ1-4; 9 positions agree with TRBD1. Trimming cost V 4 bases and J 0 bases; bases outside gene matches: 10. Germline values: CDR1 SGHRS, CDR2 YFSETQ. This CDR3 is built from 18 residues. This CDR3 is CASSSTGGTTTTNEKLFF. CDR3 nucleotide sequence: TGCGCCAGCAGCAGTACAGGGGGCACTACAACAACTAATGAAAAACTGTTTTTT. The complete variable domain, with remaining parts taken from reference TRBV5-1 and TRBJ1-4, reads KAGVTQTPRYLIKTRGQQVTLSCSPISGHRSVSWYQQTPGQGLQFLFEYFSETQRNKGNFPGRFSGRQFSNSRSEMNVSTLELGDSALYLCASSSTGGTTTTNEKLFFGSGTQLSVL.

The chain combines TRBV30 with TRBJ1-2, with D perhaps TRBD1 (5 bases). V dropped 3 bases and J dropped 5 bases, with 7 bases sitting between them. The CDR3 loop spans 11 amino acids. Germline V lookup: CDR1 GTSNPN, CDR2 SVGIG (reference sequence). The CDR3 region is CAWREGYGYTF. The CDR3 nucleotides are TGTGCCTGGAGAGAGGGGTATGGCTACACCTTC.

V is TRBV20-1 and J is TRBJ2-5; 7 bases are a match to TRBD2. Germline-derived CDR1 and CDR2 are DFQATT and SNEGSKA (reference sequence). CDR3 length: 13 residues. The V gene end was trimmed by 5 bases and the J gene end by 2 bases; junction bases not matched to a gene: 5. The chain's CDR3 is CSAGGTIQETQYF. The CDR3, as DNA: TGCAGTGCTGGAGGGACTATACAAGAGACCCAGTACTTC.

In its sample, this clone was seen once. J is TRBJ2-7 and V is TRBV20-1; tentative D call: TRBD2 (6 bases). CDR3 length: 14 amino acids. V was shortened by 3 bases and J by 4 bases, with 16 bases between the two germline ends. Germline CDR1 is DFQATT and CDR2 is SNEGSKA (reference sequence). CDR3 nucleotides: TGCAGTGCTAGTGAAGGGTCAGGGAGGTACGAGCAGTACTTC. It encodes CSASEGSGRYEQYF.

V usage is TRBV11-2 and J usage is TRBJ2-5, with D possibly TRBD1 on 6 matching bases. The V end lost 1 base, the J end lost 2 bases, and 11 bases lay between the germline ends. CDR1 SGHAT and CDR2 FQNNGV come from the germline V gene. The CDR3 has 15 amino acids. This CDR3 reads CASSLVPGVQETQYF. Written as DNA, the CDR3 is TGTGCCAGCAGCTTAGTCCCAGGGGTACAAGAGACCCAGTACTTC.